Below are 19 T cell receptor beta chains sequenced from a single sample in a study of graft-versus-host responses after intestinal transplantation. These receptors' antigens are unknown. The assay was immunoSEQ multiplex PCR, and TCRdb's table has in-frame clones only and misses some. The sample contains 80,000 to 100,000 clones, 80% to 95% of which appear only once. Source: unstimulated CD4+ T cells sorted from spleen or lymph node cells, taken before intestinal transplant. Receptors originate from a human donor who received an intestinal transplant.

The chain carries TRBV6-5 and TRBJ2-7; the match to TRBD1 covers 9 bases. Germline V gene data show CDR1 as MNHEY and CDR2 as SVGAGI. J was trimmed by 0 bases and V by 5 bases; bases with no gene match: 2. The length of the CDR3 is 14 residues. The CDR3 DNA follows: TGTGCCAGCAGTGGGACAGGGACCTCCTACGAGCAGTACTTC. Its protein product is CASSGTGTSYEQYF.

The rearrangement uses TRBV7-8 and TRBJ2-7; TRBD2 matches 12 bases. V shed 5 bases and J 12 bases; nucleotides not matched to a gene: 5. In germline, CDR1 is SGHVS, CDR2 FQNEAQ. This CDR3 spans 12 amino acids. DNA of the CDR3: TGTGCCAGCAGCCCAGGACTAGCGGGGCGGTACTTC. This codes for CASSPGLAGRYF. The full variable domain, in which reference TRBV7-8 and TRBJ2-7 provide the parts outside the CDR3, is GAGVSQSPRYKVAKRGQDVALRCDPISGHVSLFWYQQALGQGPEFLTYFQNEAQLDKSGLPSDRFFAERPEGSVSTLKIQRTQQEDSAVYLCASSPGLAGRYFGPGTRLTVT.

The V call is TRBV5-6, the J call TRBJ1-1, with D hard to call. Germline V CDR1 and CDR2: SGHDT, YYEEEE. Trimming took off 4 bases at V and 8 bases at J, with 9 bases between the two ends. The CDR3 is made up of 11 amino acids. CDR3 loop: CASSRWAEAFF. CDR3 coding DNA: TGTGCCAGCAGCCGTTGGGCGGAAGCTTTCTTT.

The genes are TRBV27 and TRBJ2-2; 9 nucleotides match TRBD2. Germline-derived CDR1 and CDR2 are MNHEY and SMNVEV (reference sequence). This CDR3 has 15 amino acids. V trimming: 2 bases; J trimming: 7 bases; junction bases outside the gene matches: 5. The CDR3 DNA reads TGTGCCAGCAGTTTAGCGGGAGGGCCAGTCGGGGAGCTGTTTTTT. It specifies CASSLAGGPVGELFF.

The rearrangement joins TRBV6-1 to TRBJ1-1; D is perhaps TRBD1 (6 bases). This CDR3 contains 13 residues. Germline V gene data show CDR1 as MNHNS and CDR2 as SASEGT. Trimming took off 6 bases at V and 11 bases at J, with 19 bases between the two ends. This CDR3 reads CASRGTPIFHAFF. DNA for the CDR3: TGTGCCAGCAGGGGGACACCTATTTTCCATGCTTTCTTT.

The rearrangement joins TRBV7-2 to TRBJ1-3, with no clear D. This CDR3 has 14 amino acids. V lost 2 bases and J lost 7, with 12 bases in between. Per the germline V gene, CDR1 is SGHTA and CDR2 is FQGNSA. The CDR3 spells CASSLSEARNTIYF. CDR3 DNA sequence: TGTGCCAGCAGCTTATCAGAGGCACGGAACACCATATATTTT.

The sample holds one count of this clone. The gene calls are TRBV7-9 and TRBJ2-5; TRBD2 matches 8 bases. This CDR3 has 14 amino acids. The germline V gene has CDR1 SEHNR and CDR2 FQNEAQ (reference sequence). The ends lost 4 bases at V and 4 bases at J; junction bases unmatched: 5. In nucleotides, the CDR3 is TGTGCCAGCAGCTGGCGGGGGGATGGAGAGACCCAGTACTTC. As protein: CASSWRGDGETQYF.

The chain recombines TRBV28 with TRBJ1-1, with TRBD1 matching over 7 bases. Germline values: CDR1 MDHEN, CDR2 SYDVKM. This CDR3 is 14 amino acids long. The V segment lost 1 base and the J segment 3 bases; nucleotides outside the gene matches: 2. CDR3 sequence (DNA): TGTGCCAGCAGTTTATACCAGGGGGACACTGAAGCTTTCTTT. Its protein is CASSLYQGDTEAFF.

This clone was counted a single time. CDR3 nucleotides: TGTGCCAGCAGTGGACAAAACACCGGGGAGCTGTTTTTT. This gives the protein CASSGQNTGELFF. This sequence joins TRBV2 and TRBJ2-2; no clear D. Germline-derived CDR1 and CDR2 are SNHLY and FYNNEI. The CDR3 spans 13 residues. The ends were cut back, 4 bases at V and 2 bases at J, with 5 bases in the middle. Combining the CDR3 with reference TRBV2 and TRBJ2-2 gives the whole variable domain EPEVTQTPSHQVTQMGQEVILRCVPISNHLYFYWYRQILGQKVEFLVSFYNNEISEKSEIFDDQFSVERPDGSNFTLKIRSTKLEDSAMYFCASSGQNTGELFFGEGSRLTVL.

V and J are TRBV5-4 and TRBJ1-3; D gene unclear. The CDR3 totals 16 residues. Germline V lookup: CDR1 SGHNT, CDR2 YYREEE (reference sequence). The germline V and J ends were trimmed by 1 base and 0 bases, with 11 bases remaining between them. CDR3 in amino acids: CASSLQRGSSGNTIYF. The DNA for the CDR3 is TGTGCCAGCAGCTTGCAGCGGGGTAGCTCTGGAAACACCATATATTTT.

This chain uses TRBV30 with TRBJ1-1; D not certain. Between the trimmed V and J ends, which lost 0 bases and 1 base, there was a span of 6 bases. The germline gives CDR1 GTSNPN, CDR2 SVGIG (reference sequence). The CDR3 sequence is 13 residues long. CDR3 protein: CAWSVGRNTEAFF. In nucleotides, the CDR3 is TGTGCCTGGAGTGTGGGCCGGAACACTGAAGCTTTCTTT.

The V gene is TRBV7-2, the J gene TRBJ2-7, with 14 positions matching TRBD2. Germline V lookup: CDR1 SGHTA, CDR2 FQGNSA. The CDR3 totals 18 residues. V was pared by 4 bases and J by 0 bases, with 8 bases of the junction left unmatched. The CDR3 DNA follows: TGTGCCAGCAGCTACCGGACTAGCGGGAGGTTAAGCTCCTACGAGCAGTACTTC. This encodes CASSYRTSGRLSSYEQYF.

The V and J genes are TRBV2 and TRBJ2-1; D remains ambiguous. The V end lost 8 bases, the J end lost 12 bases, and 17 bases lay between the germline ends. The CDR3 loop spans 12 amino acids. From germline, CDR1 is SNHLY and CDR2 FYNNEI. The CDR3 DNA reads as TGTGCCAGCGGTCTAGTAGTGTTAGGGCAGTTCTTC. It yields the protein CASGLVVLGQFF.

This CDR3 reads CATSPERGTQYF. CDR3 bases: TGTGCCACCTCCCCCGAACGGGGGACCCAGTACTTC. The chain carries TRBV18 and TRBJ2-5, with D perhaps TRBD2 (5 bases). Trimming took off 10 bases at V and 7 bases at J, with 16 bases between the two ends. The germline gives CDR1 KGHSH, CDR2 LQKENI. CDR3 length: 12 amino acids.

The gene calls are TRBV2 and TRBJ2-1; TRBD2 agrees at 9 bases. V lost 5 bases to trimming and J lost 6 bases; unmatched junction nucleotides: 11. The CDR3 runs 16 residues. Germline V lookup: CDR1 SNHLY, CDR2 FYNNEI. CDR3 nucleotide sequence: TGTGCCAGCAGTCTAACCGCGGGACTAGCCCTCAATGAGCAGTTCTTC. Amino acid sequence: CASSLTAGLALNEQFF.

The gene calls are TRBV7-2 and TRBJ2-1, with D possibly being TRBD1 (6 bases). Germline V gene lookup returns CDR1 SGHTA and CDR2 FQGNSA. V was trimmed by 5 bases and J by 3 bases, leaving 26 bases between them. CDR3 length equals 19 residues. For the CDR3, the DNA is TGTGCCAGCAGCCTCCGGGACACGAGAAACTTAGGGGGCTACAATGAGCAGTTCTTC. Amino acids: CASSLRDTRNLGGYNEQFF.

This clone has more than one count but fewer than ten. The gene calls are TRBV2 and TRBJ1-1, with D hard to call. The CDR3 runs 14 residues. In germline, CDR1 is SNHLY, CDR2 FYNNEI. Trimming took off 4 bases at V and 1 base at J, with 10 bases between the two ends. CDR3 sequence: CASSVRQPNTEAFF. In DNA form, the CDR3 reads TGTGCCAGCAGTGTGAGGCAGCCGAACACTGAAGCTTTCTTT.

This chain connects TRBV29-1 to TRBJ1-1; D remains ambiguous. This CDR3 contains 16 residues. Trimming stripped 0 bases from V and 3 bases from J, with 17 bases between. CDR1 and CDR2 from the germline V gene are SQVTM and ANQGSEA. CDR3 sequence (DNA): TGCAGCGTTGAAGATTCTAGGGAGAGATGGGACACTGAAGCTTTCTTT. Translating it yields CSVEDSRERWDTEAFF. The full variable domain, in which reference TRBV29-1 and TRBJ1-1 provide the parts outside the CDR3, is SAVISQKPSRDICQRGTSLTIQCQVDSQVTMMFWYRQQPGQSLTLIATANQGSEATYESGFVIDKFPISRPNLTFSTLTVSNMSPEDSSIYLCSVEDSRERWDTEAFFGQGTRLTVV.

This chain links TRBV9 with TRBJ1-5; a possible D gene is TRBD1 (5 bases). CDR3 length equals 15 residues. CDR1 and CDR2 (germline): SGDLS, YYNGEE. Trimming took off 5 bases at V and 1 base at J, with 13 bases between the two ends. In DNA, the CDR3 is TGTGCCAGCAGTGCCCTGGGGGGAAGCAATCAGCCCCAGCATTTT. Its translation is CASSALGGSNQPQHF.